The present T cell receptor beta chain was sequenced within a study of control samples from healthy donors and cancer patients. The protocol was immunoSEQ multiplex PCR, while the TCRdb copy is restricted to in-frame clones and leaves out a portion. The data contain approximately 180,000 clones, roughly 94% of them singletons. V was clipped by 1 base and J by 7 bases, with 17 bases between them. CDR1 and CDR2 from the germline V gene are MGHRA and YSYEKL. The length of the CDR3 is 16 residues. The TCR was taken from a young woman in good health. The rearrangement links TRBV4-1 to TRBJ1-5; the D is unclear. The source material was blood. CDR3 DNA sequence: TGCGCCAGCAGCCAAGTCGTCCAGGTAGGGCCCCAGCCCCAGCATTTT. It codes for CASSQVVQVGPQPQHF.